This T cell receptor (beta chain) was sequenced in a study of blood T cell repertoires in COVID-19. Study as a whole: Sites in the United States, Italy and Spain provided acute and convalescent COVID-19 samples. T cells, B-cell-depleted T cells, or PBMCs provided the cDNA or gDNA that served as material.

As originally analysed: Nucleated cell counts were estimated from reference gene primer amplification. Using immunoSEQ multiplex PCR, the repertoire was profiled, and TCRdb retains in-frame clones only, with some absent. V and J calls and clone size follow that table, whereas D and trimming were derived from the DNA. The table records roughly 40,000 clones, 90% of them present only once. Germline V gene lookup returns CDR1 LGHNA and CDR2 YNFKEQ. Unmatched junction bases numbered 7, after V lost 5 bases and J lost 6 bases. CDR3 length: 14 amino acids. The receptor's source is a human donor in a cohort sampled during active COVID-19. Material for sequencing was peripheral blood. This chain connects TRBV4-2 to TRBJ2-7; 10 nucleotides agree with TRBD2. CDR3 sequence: CASSERAGGVEQYF. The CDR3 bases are TGTGCCAGCAGCGAGAGAGCGGGAGGGGTCGAGCAGTACTTC.